The TCR beta chain under discussion was sequenced for a study of naive and memory T cell subsets. Study-level points and caveats: Possibly reflecting memory cells re-expressing CD45RA, a few larger clonotypes occurred in naive repertoires, especially CD8.

This clonotype was observed a handful of times. Its antigen is as yet unknown. The beta constant-region primer was an equimolar mix of two oligonucleotides covering TRBC1 and TRBC2. Nested alpha and beta constant-region primers with the SP2 primer drove four PCR rounds on ligated cDNA. Using its own MiXCR run on the UMI-ligation and nested PCR reads, TCRdb lists one record per CDR3 protein. The sample records roughly 97,000 distinct CDR3 sequences, 13% to 15% being singletons. The CDR3 runs 13 residues. Per the germline V gene, CDR1 is LGHNA and CDR2 is YSLEER. The V gene lost 0 bases and the J gene lost 3 bases, with 5 bases spanning the gap.

The specimen sequenced was naive CD8+ T cells from blood. The chain combines TRBV4-3 with TRBJ1-2, with D unclear. This receptor was identified in a human donor in good health. This chain's CDR3 is CASSQEDYYGYTF. As DNA, the CDR3 is TGCGCCAGCAGCCAAGAAGACTACTATGGCTACACCTTC.